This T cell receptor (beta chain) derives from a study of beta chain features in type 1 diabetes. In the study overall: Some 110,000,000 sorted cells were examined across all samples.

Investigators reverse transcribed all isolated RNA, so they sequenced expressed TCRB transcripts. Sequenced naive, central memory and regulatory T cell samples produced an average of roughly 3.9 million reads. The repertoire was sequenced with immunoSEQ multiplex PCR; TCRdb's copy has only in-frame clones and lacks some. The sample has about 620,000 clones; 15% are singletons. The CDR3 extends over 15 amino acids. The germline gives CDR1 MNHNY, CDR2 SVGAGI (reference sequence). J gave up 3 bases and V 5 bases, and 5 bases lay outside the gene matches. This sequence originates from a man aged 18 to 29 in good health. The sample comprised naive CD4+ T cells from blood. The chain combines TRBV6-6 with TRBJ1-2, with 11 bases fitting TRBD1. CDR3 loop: CASSSRTGGHYGYTF. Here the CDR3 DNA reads TGTGCCAGCAGTAGCCGGACAGGGGGCCACTATGGCTACACCTTC.